The sequence of this T cell receptor beta chain was determined in a study of blood T cell repertoires in COVID-19. In this sample, this clone turned up a few times. The CDR3 has 14 amino acids. The germline V gene encodes CDR1 MRHNA and CDR2 SNTAGT. J gave up 3 bases and V 3 bases, and 5 bases lay outside the gene matches. The repertoire was sequenced with immunoSEQ multiplex PCR; TCRdb's copy has only in-frame clones and lacks some. The sample contains approximately 79,000 clones, 75% to 90% of which appear only once. The chain couples TRBV6-4 to TRBJ2-7; 7 nucleotides line up with TRBD1. The clonotype originates from a man aged 50-59 years with COVID-19, enrolled during active disease. The sample was peripheral blood. The CDR3 nucleotides are TGTGCCAGCAGTGAAACCGGGACAGACTACGAGCAGTACTTC. Translating gives CASSETGTDYEQYF.